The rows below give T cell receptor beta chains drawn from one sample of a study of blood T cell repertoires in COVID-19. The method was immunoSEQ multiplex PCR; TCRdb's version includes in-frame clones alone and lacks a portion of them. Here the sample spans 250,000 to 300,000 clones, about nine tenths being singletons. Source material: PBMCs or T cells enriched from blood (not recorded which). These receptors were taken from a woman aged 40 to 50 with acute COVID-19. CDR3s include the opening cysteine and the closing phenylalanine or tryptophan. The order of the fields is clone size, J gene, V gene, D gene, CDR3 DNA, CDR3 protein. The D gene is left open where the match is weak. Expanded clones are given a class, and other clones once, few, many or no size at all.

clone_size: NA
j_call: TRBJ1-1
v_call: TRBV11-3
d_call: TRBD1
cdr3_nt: TGTGCCAGCAGCCCGTGGGACAGGGACACTGAAGCTTTCTTT
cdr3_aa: CASSPWDRDTEAFF

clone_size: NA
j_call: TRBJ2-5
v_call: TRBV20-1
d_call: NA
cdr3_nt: TGCAGTGCTAGACGGGAGACCCAGTACTTC
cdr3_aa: CSARRETQYF

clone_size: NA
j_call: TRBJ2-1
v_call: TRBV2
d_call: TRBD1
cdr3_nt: TGTGCCAGCAGAACGACAGGGAACAATGAGCAGTTCTTC
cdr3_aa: CASRTTGNNEQFF

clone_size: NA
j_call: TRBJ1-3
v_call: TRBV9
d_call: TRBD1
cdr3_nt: TGTGCCAGCAGCGCCTGGACAGGGGGAAACACCATATATTTT
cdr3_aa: CASSAWTGGNTIYF

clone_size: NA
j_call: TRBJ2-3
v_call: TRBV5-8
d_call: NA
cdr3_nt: TGTGCCAGCAGCCAGACTAGAAAGGTCGCAGATACGCAGTATTTT
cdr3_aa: CASSQTRKVADTQYF

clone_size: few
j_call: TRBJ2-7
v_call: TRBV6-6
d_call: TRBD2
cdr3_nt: TGTGCCAGCAGTCCGACCGCCGGGGGAGGGACCCTAACCTACGAGCAGTACTTC
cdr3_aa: CASSPTAGGGTLTYEQYF

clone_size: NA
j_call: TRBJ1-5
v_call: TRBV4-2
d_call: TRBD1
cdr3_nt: TGTGCCAGCAGCAAAGGGAGAGAAGGGGGCGCGGATCAGCCCCAGCATTTT
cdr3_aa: CASSKGREGGADQPQHF

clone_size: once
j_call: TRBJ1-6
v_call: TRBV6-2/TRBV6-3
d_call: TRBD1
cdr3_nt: TGTGCCAGCAGCCGGACGGGACAGGCTAATTCACCCCTCCACTTT
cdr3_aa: CASSRTGQANSPLHF

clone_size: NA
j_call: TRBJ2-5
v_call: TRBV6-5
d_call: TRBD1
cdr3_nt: TGTGCCAGCAGACGCGGACAGGGCCCAGAGACCCAGTACTTC
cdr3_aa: CASRRGQGPETQYF

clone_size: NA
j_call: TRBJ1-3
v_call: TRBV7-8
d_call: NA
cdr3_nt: TGTGCCAGCAGCTGGAGAGGACAGGGAAACACCATATATTTT
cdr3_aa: CASSWRGQGNTIYF

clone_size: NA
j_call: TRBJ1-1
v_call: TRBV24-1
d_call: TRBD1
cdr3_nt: TGTGCCACCAGTGAAAGCTCAACAGGGGGAAAAGCTTTCTTT
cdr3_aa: CATSESSTGGKAFF

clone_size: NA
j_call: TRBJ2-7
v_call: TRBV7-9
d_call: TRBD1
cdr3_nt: TGTGCCAGCAGCTTTGGAAGGGGGCTCTCCTACGAGCAGTACTTC
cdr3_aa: CASSFGRGLSYEQYF

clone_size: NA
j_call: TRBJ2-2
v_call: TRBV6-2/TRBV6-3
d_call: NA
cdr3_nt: TGTGCCAGCGGCCGCGGGGAAGGCACCGGGGAGCTGTTTTTT
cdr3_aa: CASGRGEGTGELFF

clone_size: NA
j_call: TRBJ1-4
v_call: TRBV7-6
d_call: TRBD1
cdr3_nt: TGTGCCAGCAGCTTCGGACAGGGTTTCGGTAATGAAAAACTGTTTTTT
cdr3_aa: CASSFGQGFGNEKLFF

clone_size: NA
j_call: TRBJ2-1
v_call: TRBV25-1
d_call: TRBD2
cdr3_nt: TGTGCCAGCAGTGGGGGGACTAGCGGTTCCTACAATGAGCAGTTCTTC
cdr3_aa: CASSGGTSGSYNEQFF

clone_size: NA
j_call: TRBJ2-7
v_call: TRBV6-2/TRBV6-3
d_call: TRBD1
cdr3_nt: TGTGCCAGCAGTAGAAACCGGGACAGGGCCTACGAGCAGTACTTC
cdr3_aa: CASSRNRDRAYEQYF

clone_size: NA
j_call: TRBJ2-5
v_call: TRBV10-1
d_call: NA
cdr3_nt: TGCGCCAGCAGTGAATTAGCGGCTGAAGAGACCCAGTACTTC
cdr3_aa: CASSELAAEETQYF

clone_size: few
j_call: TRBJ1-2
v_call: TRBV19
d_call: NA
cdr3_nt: TGTGCCAGTAGTATAGAACCAGAAATCTATGGCTACACCTTC
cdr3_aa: CASSIEPEIYGYTF

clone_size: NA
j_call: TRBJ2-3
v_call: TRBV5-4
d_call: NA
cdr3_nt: TGTGCCAGCAGCTTAATGACCCAGAGGGCGACAGATACGCAGTATTTT
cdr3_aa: CASSLMTQRATDTQYF

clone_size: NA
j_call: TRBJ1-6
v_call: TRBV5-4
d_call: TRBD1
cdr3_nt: TGTGCCAGCAGCTTGGAAGGGACAGGGGTTAATTCACCCCTCCACTTT
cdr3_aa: CASSLEGTGVNSPLHF

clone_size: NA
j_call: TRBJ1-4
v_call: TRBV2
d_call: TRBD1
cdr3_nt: TGTGCCAGCAGTGCGACAGGGGGTAGGTGGAAACTGTTTTTT
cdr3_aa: CASSATGGRWKLFF

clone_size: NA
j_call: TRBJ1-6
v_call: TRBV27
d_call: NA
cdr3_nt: TGTGCCAGCAGTTTAGGAGCCACTTCACCCCTCCACTTT
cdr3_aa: CASSLGATSPLHF

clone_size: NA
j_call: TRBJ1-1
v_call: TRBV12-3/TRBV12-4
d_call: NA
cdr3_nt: TGTGCCAGCAGTACCTACAGGGTGGGGGAGGCTTTCTTT
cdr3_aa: CASSTYRVGEAFF

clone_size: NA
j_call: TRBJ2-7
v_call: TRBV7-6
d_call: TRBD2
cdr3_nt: TGTGCCAGCAGCTTAGTGGGAGGGGCCAGTCCCTCTTCCTACGAGCAGTACTTC
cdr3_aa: CASSLVGGASPSSYEQYF

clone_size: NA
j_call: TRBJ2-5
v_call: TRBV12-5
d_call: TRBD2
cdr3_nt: TGTGCTAGTGGTTTGGCGGGAGGGCGGGAGACCCAGTACTTC
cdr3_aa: CASGLAGGRETQYF

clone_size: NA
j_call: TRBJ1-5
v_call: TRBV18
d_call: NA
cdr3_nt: TGTGCCAGCTCACCAAGGAGTTCCGTGAACAGCAATCAGCCCCAGCATTTT
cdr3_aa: CASSPRSSVNSNQPQHF

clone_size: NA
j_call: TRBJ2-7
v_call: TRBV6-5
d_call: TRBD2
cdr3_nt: TGTGCCAGCAGTCCTACTAGCGGGAGTAGGTACGAGCAGTACTTC
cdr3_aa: CASSPTSGSRYEQYF

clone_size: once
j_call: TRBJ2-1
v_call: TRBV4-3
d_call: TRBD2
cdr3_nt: TGCGCCAGCAGCCAAGTAGCGGGAACTACCTACAATGAGCAGTTCTTC
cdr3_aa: CASSQVAGTTYNEQFF

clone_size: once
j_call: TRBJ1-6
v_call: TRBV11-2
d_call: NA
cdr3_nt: TGTGCCAGCAGCGCCGGGGGGGGCAATTCACCCCTCCACTTT
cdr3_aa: CASSAGGGNSPLHF

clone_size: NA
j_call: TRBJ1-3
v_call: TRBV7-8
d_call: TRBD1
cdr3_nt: TGTGCCAGCAGCTCCGGGACAGGGGCAGGAAACACCATATATTTT
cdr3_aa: CASSSGTGAGNTIYF

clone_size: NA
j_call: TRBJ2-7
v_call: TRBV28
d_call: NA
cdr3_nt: TGTGCCAGCAGTTTTTCCGGGTTCGAGCAGTACTTC
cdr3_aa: CASSFSGFEQYF

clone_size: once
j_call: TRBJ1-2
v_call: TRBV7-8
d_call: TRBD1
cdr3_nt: TGTGCCAGCAGCCACTCAGGGGGTCCCCGCTCTTTC
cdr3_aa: CASSHSGGPRSF

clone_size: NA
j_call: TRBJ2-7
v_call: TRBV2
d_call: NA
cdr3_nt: TGTGCCAGCCAATTAGGGGCTAACTACGAGCAGTACTTC
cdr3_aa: CASQLGANYEQYF

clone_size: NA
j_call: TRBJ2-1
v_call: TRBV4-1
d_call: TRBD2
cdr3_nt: TGCGCCAGCAGCCGACTTCTAGCGGGGGGAAGCTCCTACAATGAGCAGTTCTTC
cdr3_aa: CASSRLLAGGSSYNEQFF

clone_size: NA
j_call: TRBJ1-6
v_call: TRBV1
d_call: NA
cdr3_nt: TGCACCAGCAGCCACCCTGGGGGGTGGAATTCACCCCTCCACTTT
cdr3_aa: CTSSHPGGWNSPLHF

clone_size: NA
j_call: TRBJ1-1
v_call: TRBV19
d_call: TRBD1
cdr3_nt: TGTGCCAGTAGTATCGACAGGGGCCGGGCTTTCTTT
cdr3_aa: CASSIDRGRAFF

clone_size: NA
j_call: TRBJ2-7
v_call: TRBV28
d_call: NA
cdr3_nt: TGTGCCAGCAGTTTTTTTCGGGGGGCCTCCTACGAGCAGTACTTC
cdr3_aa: CASSFFRGASYEQYF

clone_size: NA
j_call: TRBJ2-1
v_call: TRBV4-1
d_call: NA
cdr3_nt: TGCGCCAGCAGCCAAGTAACTAGCAATGAGCAGTTCTTC
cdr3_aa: CASSQVTSNEQFF

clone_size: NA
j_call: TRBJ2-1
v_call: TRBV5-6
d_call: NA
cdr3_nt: TGTGCCAGCAGCTTGGGTCGCCCTCAGGATGAGCAGTTCTTC
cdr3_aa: CASSLGRPQDEQFF

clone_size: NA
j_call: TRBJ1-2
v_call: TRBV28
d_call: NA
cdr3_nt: TGTGCCAGCAACGAACTCGAAGGCAGGGGAAGGGGCTACACCTTC
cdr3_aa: CASNELEGRGRGYTF

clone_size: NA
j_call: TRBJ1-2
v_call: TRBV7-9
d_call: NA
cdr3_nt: TGTGCCAGCAGCAACCCGACGGGATTTAAGGGCTACACCTTC
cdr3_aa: CASSNPTGFKGYTF

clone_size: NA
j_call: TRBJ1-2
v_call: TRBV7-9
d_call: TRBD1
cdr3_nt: TGTGCCAGCGGGAGGAGGGGGCCCTATGGCTACACCTTC
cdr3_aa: CASGRRGPYGYTF

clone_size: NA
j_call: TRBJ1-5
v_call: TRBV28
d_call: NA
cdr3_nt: TGTGCCAGCAGTTTATCCTATCAGCCCCAGCATTTT
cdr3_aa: CASSLSYQPQHF

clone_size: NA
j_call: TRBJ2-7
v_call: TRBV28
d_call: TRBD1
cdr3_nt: TGTGCCAGCAGTCCGGACAGGGAGTATCCCGAGCAGTACTTC
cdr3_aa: CASSPDREYPEQYF

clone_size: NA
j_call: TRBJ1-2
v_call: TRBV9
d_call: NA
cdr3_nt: TGTGCCAGCAGCGTAGCTTCCCCAGGGGCAAACTATGGCTACACCTTC
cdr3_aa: CASSVASPGANYGYTF

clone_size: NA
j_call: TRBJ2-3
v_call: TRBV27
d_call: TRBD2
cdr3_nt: TGTGCCAGCAGTAATAGCGGGACGTCCGCTAGCACAGATACGCAGTATTTT
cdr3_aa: CASSNSGTSASTDTQYF

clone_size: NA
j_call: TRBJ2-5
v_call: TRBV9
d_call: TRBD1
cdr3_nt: TGTGCCAGCAGCGTAGGCCAGGGGGCGAGAGACCAAGAGACCCAGTACTTC
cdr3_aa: CASSVGQGARDQETQYF

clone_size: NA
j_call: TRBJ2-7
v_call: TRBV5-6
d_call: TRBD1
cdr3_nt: TGTGCCAGCAGCGCTCCGGGACAGGAGTATGGGCAGTACTTC
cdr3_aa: CASSAPGQEYGQYF